Each of the 8 T cell receptor beta chains below was sequenced from the same sample in a study of cytomegalovirus exposure and HLA in healthy donors. With 60 Vbeta and 13 Jbeta primers, the PCR was carried out. The protocol was immunoSEQ multiplex PCR, while the TCRdb copy is restricted to in-frame clones and leaves out a portion. The data contain 140,000 or so clones, approximately 80% of them singletons. The specimen sequenced was PBMCs. The receptor source for this set is a female donor in good health and CMV-seronegative.

Notes on this clone: Additional DNA sequences in this sample encode the identical CDR3. The chain uses TRBV7-9 and TRBJ2-1, with no clear D. Trimming took off 0 bases at V and 3 bases at J, with 6 bases between the two ends. CDR3 length: 14 residues. Germline CDR1 is SEHNR and CDR2 is FQNEAQ (reference sequence). The CDR3, as DNA: TGTGCCAGCAGCTTAGCGGGCAGCTACAATGAGCAGTTCTTC. Its translation is CASSLAGSYNEQFF.

A remark on this clone: Sequence at one end of the junction differs from germline and may be a read error. The chain joins TRBV5-1 to TRBJ1-5, with no clear D. Germline assignment: CDR1 SGHRS and CDR2 YFSETQ. This CDR3 region has 15 residues. The CDR3 coding sequence is TGTGCCAGCAGCAAACAGACCCTTAGCAATCAGCCCCAGCATTTT. Protein product: CASSKQTLSNQPQHF.

The rearrangement links TRBV10-3 to TRBJ1-1, with 9 bases lining up with TRBD1. This CDR3 is 14 amino acids long. After removal of 6 bases from V and 3 bases from J, the junction contained 5 bases not matched to a gene. Germline CDR1 is ENHRY and CDR2 is SYGVKD. The CDR3 DNA follows: TGTGCCATCAGAAGGACAGGGGAGGACACTGAAGCTTTCTTT. Amino acids: CAIRRTGEDTEAFF.

The rearrangement links TRBV7-9 to TRBJ2-7; 8 bases align to TRBD1. This CDR3 is built from 14 residues. With 6 bases clipped from V and 0 bases from J, the junction kept 4 bases outside the gene matches. Per the germline V gene, CDR1 is SEHNR and CDR2 is FQNEAQ (reference sequence). DNA for the CDR3: TGTGCCAGCAGTTCGACAGGGGACTCCTACGAGCAGTACTTC. It specifies CASSSTGDSYEQYF.

The chain combines TRBV21-1 with TRBJ1-1. TRBV21-1 is a pseudogene. This CDR3 spans 16 amino acids. The CDR3 sequence is CASSLDGGTKNTEAFF. The CDR3 DNA sequence: TGTGCCAGCAGCCTCGACGGGGGGACAAAGAACACTGAAGCTTTCTTT.

This clone came up a few times. The V gene is TRBV19, the J gene TRBJ1-1; the D gene is possibly TRBD1 (5 bases). The germline V gene has CDR1 LNHDA and CDR2 SQIVND (reference sequence). With 7 bases removed from V and 7 bases from J, the gap between germline ends came to 16 bases. The CDR3 runs to 13 residues. CDR3 DNA sequence: TGTGCCAGTAACTCGCGGGGCCGGCATGAAGCTTTCTTT. Translated: CASNSRGRHEAFF.

The chain couples TRBV25-1 to TRBJ2-5, with D perhaps TRBD2 (5 bases). V lost 6 bases, J lost 0 bases, and 5 bases lay in between. Germline V CDR1 and CDR2: MGHDK, SYGVNS. This CDR3 has 12 amino acids. The CDR3 sequence is CASRADQETQYF. CDR3 sequence (DNA): TGTGCCAGCAGAGCGGACCAAGAGACCCAGTACTTC. Filled out from reference TRBV25-1 and TRBJ2-5, the complete variable domain reads EADIYQTPRYLVIGTGKKITLECSQTMGHDKMYWYQQDPGMELHLIHYSYGVNSTEKGDLSSESTVSRIRTEHFPLTLESARPSHTSQYLCASRADQETQYFGPGTRLLVL.

The CDR3 region is CSSASYNEQFF. The CDR3 nucleotides read TGCAGTAGCGCTTCCTACAATGAGCAGTTCTTC. The J gene is TRBJ2-1, the V gene TRBV29-1, with a weak D call TRBD2 (5 bases). The CDR3 is made up of 11 amino acids. Germline V gene data show CDR1 as SQVTM and CDR2 as ANQGSEA.